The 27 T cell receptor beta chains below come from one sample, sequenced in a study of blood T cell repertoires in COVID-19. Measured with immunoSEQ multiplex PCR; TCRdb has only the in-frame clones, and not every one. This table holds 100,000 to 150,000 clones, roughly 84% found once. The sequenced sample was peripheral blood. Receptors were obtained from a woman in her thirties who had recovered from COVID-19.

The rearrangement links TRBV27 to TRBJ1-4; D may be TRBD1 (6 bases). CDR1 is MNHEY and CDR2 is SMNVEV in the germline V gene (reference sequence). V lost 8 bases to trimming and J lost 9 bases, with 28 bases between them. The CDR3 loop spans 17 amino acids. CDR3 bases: TGTGCCAGCCGACTTCAGGCCGGAGGGGGGGGCGCGAAAAAACTGTTTTTT. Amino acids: CASRLQAGGGGAKKLFF.

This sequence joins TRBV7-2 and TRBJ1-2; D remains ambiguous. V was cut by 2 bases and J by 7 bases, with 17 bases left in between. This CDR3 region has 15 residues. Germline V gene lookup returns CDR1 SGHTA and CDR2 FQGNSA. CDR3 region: CASSLLTGRLPGYTF. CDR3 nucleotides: TGTGCCAGCAGCTTATTAACCGGGAGGCTTCCTGGCTACACCTTC.

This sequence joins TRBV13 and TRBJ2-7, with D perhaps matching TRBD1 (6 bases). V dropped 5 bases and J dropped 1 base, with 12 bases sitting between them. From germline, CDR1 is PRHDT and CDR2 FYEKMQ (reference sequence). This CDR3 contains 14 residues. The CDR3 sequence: CASSPQDRSYEQYF. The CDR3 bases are TGTGCCAGCAGCCCCCAGGACAGATCCTACGAGCAGTACTTC. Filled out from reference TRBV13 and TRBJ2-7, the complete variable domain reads AAGVIQSPRHLIKEKRETATLKCYPIPRHDTVYWYQQGPGQDPQFLISFYEKMQSDKGSIPDRFSAQQFSDYHSELNMSSLELGDSALYFCASSPQDRSYEQYFGPGTRLTVT.

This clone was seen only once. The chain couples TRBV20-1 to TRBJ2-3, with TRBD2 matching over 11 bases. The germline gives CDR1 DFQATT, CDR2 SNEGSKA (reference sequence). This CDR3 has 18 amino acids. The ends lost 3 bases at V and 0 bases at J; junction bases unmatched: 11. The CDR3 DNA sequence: TGCAGTGCTAGTTTAGACCCGGGACTAGCGGTTAGCACAGATACGCAGTATTTT. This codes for CSASLDPGLAVSTDTQYF.

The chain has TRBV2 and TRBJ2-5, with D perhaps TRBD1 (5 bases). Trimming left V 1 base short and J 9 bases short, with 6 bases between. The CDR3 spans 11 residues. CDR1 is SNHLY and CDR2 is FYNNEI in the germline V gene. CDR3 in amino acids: CASSEGGAQYF. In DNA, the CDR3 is TGTGCCAGCAGTGAAGGGGGCGCCCAGTACTTC.

The CDR3, as DNA: TGTGCCAGCAGTGAATACGCTGGGGGGTACACAGATACGCAGTATTTT. Its translation is CASSEYAGGYTDTQYF. The chain has TRBV25-1 and TRBJ2-3, with D possibly being TRBD2 (6 bases). Germline V gene lookup returns CDR1 MGHDK and CDR2 SYGVNS. V shed 0 bases and J shed 2 bases, with 12 bases lying between them. This CDR3 spans 16 amino acids.

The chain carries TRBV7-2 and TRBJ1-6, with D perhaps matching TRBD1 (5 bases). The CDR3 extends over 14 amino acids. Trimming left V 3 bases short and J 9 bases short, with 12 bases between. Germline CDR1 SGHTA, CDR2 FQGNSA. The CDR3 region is CASSLGTTRSPLHF. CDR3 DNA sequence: TGTGCCAGCAGCTTGGGGACTACGCGTTCACCCCTCCACTTT. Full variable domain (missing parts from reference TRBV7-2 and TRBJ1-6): GAGVSQSPSNKVTEKGKDVELRCDPISGHTALYWYRQSLGQGLEFLIYFQGNSAPDKSGLPSDRFSAERTGGSVSTLTIQRTQQEDSAVYLCASSLGTTRSPLHFGNGTRLTVT.

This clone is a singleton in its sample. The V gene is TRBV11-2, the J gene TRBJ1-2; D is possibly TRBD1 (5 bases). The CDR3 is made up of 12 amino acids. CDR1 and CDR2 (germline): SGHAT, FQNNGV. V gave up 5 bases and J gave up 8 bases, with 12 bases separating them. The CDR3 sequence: CASSGQGYGYTF. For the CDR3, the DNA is TGTGCCAGCAGCGGCCAGGGATACGGCTACACCTTC.

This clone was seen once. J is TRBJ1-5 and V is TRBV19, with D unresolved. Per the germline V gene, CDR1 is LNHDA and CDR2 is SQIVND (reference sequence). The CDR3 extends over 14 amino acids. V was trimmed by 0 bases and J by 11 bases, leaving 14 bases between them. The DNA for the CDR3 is TGTGCCAGTAGTATAGACGAGCGCGGGAGGACCCAGCATTTT. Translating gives CASSIDERGRTQHF.

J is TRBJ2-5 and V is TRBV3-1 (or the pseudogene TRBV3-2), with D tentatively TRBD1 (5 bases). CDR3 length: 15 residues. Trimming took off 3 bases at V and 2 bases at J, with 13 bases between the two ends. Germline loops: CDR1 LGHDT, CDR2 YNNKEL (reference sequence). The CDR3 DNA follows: TGTGCCAGCAGCCAGGGATGGGGCCCACAAGAGACCCAGTACTTC. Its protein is CASSQGWGPQETQYF.

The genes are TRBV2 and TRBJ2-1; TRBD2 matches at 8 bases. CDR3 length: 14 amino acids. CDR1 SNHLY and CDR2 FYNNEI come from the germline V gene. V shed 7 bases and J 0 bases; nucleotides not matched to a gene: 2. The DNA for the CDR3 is TGTGCCAGCACACTAGCGGTCTCCTACAATGAGCAGTTCTTC. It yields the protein CASTLAVSYNEQFF.

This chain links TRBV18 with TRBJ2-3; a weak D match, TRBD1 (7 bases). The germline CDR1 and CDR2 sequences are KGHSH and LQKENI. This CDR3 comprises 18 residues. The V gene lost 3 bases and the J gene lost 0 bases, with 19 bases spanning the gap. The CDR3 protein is CASSPTGDLSASTDTQYF. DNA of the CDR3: TGTGCCAGCTCACCTACAGGGGACTTGAGTGCTAGCACAGATACGCAGTATTTT.

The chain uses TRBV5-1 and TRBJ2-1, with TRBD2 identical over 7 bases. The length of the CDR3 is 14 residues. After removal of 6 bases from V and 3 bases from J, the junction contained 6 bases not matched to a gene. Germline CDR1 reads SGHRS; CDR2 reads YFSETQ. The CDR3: CASNGGDYYNEQFF. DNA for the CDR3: TGCGCCAGCAATGGCGGGGACTACTACAATGAGCAGTTCTTC.

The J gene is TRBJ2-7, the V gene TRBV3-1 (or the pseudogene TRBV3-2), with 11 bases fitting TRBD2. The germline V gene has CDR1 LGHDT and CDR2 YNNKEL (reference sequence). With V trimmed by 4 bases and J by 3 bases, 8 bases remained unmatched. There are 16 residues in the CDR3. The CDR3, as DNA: TGTGCCAGCAGCCCCTCGAGACTAGCGGGACTCTACGAGCAGTACTTC. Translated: CASSPSRLAGLYEQYF.

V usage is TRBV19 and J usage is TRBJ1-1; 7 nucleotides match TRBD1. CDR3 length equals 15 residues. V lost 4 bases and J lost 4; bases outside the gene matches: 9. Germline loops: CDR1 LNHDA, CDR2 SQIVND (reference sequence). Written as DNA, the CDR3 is TGTGCCAGTAGTAGAAATGTACAGGGGACCACTGAAGCTTTCTTT. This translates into CASSRNVQGTTEAFF.

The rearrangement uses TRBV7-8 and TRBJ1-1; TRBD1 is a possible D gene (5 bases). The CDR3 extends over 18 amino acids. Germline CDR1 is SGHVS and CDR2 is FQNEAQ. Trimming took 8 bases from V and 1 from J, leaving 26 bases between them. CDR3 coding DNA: TGTGCCAGCCGCACCTACCGGGGGAATACGAGGGAGAACACTGAAGCTTTCTTT. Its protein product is CASRTYRGNTRENTEAFF.

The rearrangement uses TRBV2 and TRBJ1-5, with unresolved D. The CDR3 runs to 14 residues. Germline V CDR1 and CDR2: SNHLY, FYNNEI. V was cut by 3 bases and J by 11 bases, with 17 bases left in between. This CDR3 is CASSDRSFSMAQHF. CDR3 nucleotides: TGTGCCAGCAGTGACAGATCCTTTTCGATGGCCCAGCATTTT.

The CDR3 bases are TGTGCCAGCAGCCCCGGATCTGGCGGGACCTACGAGCAGTACTTC. Amino acid sequence: CASSPGSGGTYEQYF. The rearrangement joins TRBV7-9 to TRBJ2-7, with a tentative D call TRBD2 (6 bases). Trimming stripped 5 bases from V and 2 bases from J, with 16 bases between. The CDR3 is 15 amino acids. Germline values: CDR1 SEHNR, CDR2 FQNEAQ (reference sequence). The full variable domain, in which reference TRBV7-9 and TRBJ2-7 provide the parts outside the CDR3, is DTGVSQNPRHKITKRGQNVTFRCDPISEHNRLYWYRQTLGQGPEFLTYFQNEAQLEKSRLLSDRFSAERPKGSFSTLEIQRTEQGDSAMYLCASSPGSGGTYEQYFGPGTRLTVT.

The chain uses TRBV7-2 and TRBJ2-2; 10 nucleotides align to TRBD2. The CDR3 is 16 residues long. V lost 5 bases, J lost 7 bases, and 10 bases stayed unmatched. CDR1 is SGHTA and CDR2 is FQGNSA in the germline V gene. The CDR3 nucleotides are TGTGCCAGCAGCCCGAGACTAGCGGGTAGTAACGGGGAGCTGTTTTTT. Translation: CASSPRLAGSNGELFF.

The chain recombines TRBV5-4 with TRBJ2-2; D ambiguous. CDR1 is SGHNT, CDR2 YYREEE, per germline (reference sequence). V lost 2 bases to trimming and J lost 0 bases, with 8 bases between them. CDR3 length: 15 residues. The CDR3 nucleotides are TGTGCCAGCAGCTTCGGTCTTTCGAACACCGGGGAGCTGTTTTTT. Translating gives CASSFGLSNTGELFF.

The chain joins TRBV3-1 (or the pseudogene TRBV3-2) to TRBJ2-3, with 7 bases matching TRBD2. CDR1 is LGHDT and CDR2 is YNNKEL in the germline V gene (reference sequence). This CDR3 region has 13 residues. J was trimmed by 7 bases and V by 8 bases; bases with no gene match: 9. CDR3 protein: CASRASGSHTQYF. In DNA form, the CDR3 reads TGTGCCAGCCGGGCTAGCGGAAGTCATACGCAGTATTTT.

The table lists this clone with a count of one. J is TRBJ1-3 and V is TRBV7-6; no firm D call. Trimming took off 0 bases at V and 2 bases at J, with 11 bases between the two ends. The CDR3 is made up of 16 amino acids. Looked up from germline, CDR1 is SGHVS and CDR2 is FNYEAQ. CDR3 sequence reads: CASSLAPGSPGNTIYF. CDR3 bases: TGTGCCAGCAGCTTAGCTCCGGGATCCCCTGGAAACACCATATATTTT.

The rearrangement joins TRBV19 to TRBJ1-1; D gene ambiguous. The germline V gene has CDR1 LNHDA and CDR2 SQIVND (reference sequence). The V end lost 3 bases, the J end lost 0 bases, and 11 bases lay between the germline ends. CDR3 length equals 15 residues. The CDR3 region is CASSMISGMNTEAFF. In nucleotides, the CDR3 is TGTGCCAGTAGTATGATCTCGGGGATGAACACTGAAGCTTTCTTT.

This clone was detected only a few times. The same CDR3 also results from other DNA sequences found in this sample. For the CDR3, the DNA is TGTGCCAGCAGCGTAGAAGGGGGCTACACCGGGGAGCTGTTTTTT. This sequence encodes CASSVEGGYTGELFF. The genes are TRBV9 and TRBJ2-2; TRBD1 aligns across 7 bases. The CDR3 spans 15 residues. Germline CDR1 reads SGDLS; CDR2 reads YYNGEE. The V gene end was trimmed by 0 bases and the J gene end by 3 bases; junction bases not matched to a gene: 2.

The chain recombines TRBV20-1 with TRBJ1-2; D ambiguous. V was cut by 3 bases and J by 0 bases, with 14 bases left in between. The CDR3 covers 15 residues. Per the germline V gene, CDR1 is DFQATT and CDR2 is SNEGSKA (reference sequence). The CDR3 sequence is CSASTLQKSNYGYTF. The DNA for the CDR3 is TGCAGTGCTAGTACCTTACAGAAATCTAACTATGGCTACACCTTC.

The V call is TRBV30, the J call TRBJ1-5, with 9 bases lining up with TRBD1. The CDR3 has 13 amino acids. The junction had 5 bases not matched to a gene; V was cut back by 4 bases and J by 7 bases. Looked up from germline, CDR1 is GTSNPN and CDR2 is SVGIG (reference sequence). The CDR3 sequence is CAWNRGLVQPQHF. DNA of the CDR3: TGTGCCTGGAACAGGGGGCTGGTCCAGCCCCAGCATTTT.

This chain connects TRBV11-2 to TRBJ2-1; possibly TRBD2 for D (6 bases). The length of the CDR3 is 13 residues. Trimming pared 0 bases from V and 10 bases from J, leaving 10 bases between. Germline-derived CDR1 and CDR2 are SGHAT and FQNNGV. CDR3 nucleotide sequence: TGTGCCAGCAGCTTAGATCGTGGGGGGGAGCAGTTCTTC. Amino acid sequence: CASSLDRGGEQFF.